The 27 T cell receptor beta chains in this list originate from one sample, sequenced in a study of blood T cell repertoires in COVID-19 (TCRdb year 2020). Libraries came from the immunoSEQ multiplex PCR assay. TCRdb limited this immuneACCESS table to in-frame rearrangements with V and J called. A share of clones is missing; checked studies link under half to unresolved V genes, and the rest is unexplained. The sample table holds about 98,000 clones, of which about 89% were seen once. The top ten hold 10% of the sample. The sample taken for sequencing was peripheral blood. The receptors shown here come from a man aged 45-65 years with acute or convalescent COVID-19.

The chain employs TRBV6-5 and TRBJ2-7; 9 positions match TRBD2. The CDR3 contains 15 residues. The germline V gene has CDR1 MNHEY and CDR2 SVGAGI. The V gene end was trimmed by 6 bases and the J gene end by 6 bases; junction bases not matched to a gene: 12. This chain's CDR3 is CASSPWSGRRSEQYF. In DNA, the CDR3 is TGTGCCAGCAGCCCCTGGAGCGGGAGGCGAAGCGAGCAGTACTTC.

This clone was observed a few times. The chain recombines TRBV4-1 with TRBJ1-2; D uncertain. Per germline, CDR1 MGHRA and CDR2 YSYEKL. The germline V and J ends were trimmed by 0 bases and 7 bases, with 12 bases remaining between them. This CDR3 is 14 amino acids long. Written as DNA, the CDR3 is TGCGCCAGCAGCCAAGACGCCGTGGTGAGTGGCTACACCTTC. Translation: CASSQDAVVSGYTF.

This chain connects TRBV2 to TRBJ1-5; 7 bases fit TRBD1. Germline CDR1 SNHLY, CDR2 FYNNEI. The CDR3 is 15 residues long. V lost 7 bases and J lost 6; bases outside the gene matches: 12. The CDR3 coding sequence is TGTGCCAGCACTGAGGTGGCAGGGGGGACTCAGCCCCAGCATTTT. Residues: CASTEVAGGTQPQHF. Complete variable domain (other parts from reference TRBV2 and TRBJ1-5): EPEVTQTPSHQVTQMGQEVILRCVPISNHLYFYWYRQILGQKVEFLVSFYNNEISEKSEIFDDQFSVERPDGSNFTLKIRSTKLEDSAMYFCASTEVAGGTQPQHFGDGTRLSIL.

This clone appeared a few times. The chain is built from TRBV24-1 and TRBJ1-2, with 8 bases fitting TRBD1. J gave up 4 bases and V 5 bases, and 8 bases lay outside the gene matches. CDR3 size: 15 residues. Germline CDR1 and CDR2: KGHDR and SFDVKD. The CDR3 DNA reads TGTGCCACCAGTGGGTCAGGGGGCAAGGGCTATGGCTACACCTTC. It translates to CATSGSGGKGYGYTF.

V usage is TRBV6-5 and J usage is TRBJ1-3, with D hard to call. This CDR3 is 15 amino acids long. Germline CDR1 and CDR2: MNHEY and SVGAGI. With 0 bases removed from V and 3 bases from J, the gap between germline ends came to 9 bases. CDR3 DNA sequence: TGTGCCAGCAGTTACTCTGCCGGGATTGGAAACACCATATATTTT. Its protein is CASSYSAGIGNTIYF.

Comment on this clone: The same CDR3 is also encoded by other DNA sequences in this sample. This chain links TRBV5-1 with TRBJ1-2; D is possibly TRBD1 (6 bases). The length of the CDR3 is 14 residues. The ends were cut back, 3 bases at V and 2 bases at J, with 11 bases in the middle. CDR1 and CDR2 (germline): SGHRS, YFSETQ. The CDR3 region has the DNA TGCGCCAGCAGCTCCAAACAGGGCAACTATGGCTACACCTTC. It encodes CASSSKQGNYGYTF.

The chain joins TRBV2 to TRBJ1-1; TRBD1 matches 9 bases. The trim removed 6 bases at V and 1 base at J, leaving 3 bases unmatched. This CDR3 has 14 residues. Per the germline V gene, CDR1 is SNHLY and CDR2 is FYNNEI. CDR3 residues: CASSRQGENTEAFF. The CDR3 DNA reads as TGTGCCAGCAGCCGACAGGGGGAGAACACTGAAGCTTTCTTT.

The chain joins TRBV12-3 or TRBV12-4 to TRBJ1-5, with D possibly matching TRBD1 (6 bases). Trimming removed 5 bases from V and 7 bases from J, with 12 bases in between. This CDR3 comprises 13 residues. In DNA form, the CDR3 reads TGTGCCAGCAGTCCTGACAGGCCGCAGCCCCAGCATTTT. Residues: CASSPDRPQPQHF.

This rearrangement joins TRBV13 to TRBJ2-1, with D perhaps matching TRBD2 (5 bases). V was cut by 0 bases and J by 8 bases, with 14 bases left in between. Germline CDR1 and CDR2: PRHDT and FYEKMQ (reference sequence). The CDR3 has 15 residues. The CDR3, as DNA: TGTGCCAGCAGCTTAGGCGGGATGACGTTCGATGAGCAGTTCTTC. Residues: CASSLGGMTFDEQFF.

This clone was seen a few times. The chain joins TRBV6-5 to TRBJ1-1; D call uncertain. The CDR3 is 14 amino acids. The V end lost 4 bases, the J end lost 2 bases, and 11 bases lay between the germline ends. Germline CDR1 MNHEY, CDR2 SVGAGI. The CDR3, as DNA: TGTGCCAGCAGTTTACACCAGACTAACACTGAAGCTTTCTTT. Its protein is CASSLHQTNTEAFF.

The V and J genes are TRBV6-1 and TRBJ1-5; D is perhaps TRBD1 (6 bases). Germline V gene lookup returns CDR1 MNHNS and CDR2 SASEGT. The V end lost 3 bases, the J end lost 6 bases, and 12 bases lay between the germline ends. This CDR3 comprises 14 residues. The CDR3 sequence: CASSDRGGGQPQHF. The CDR3 coding sequence is TGTGCCAGCAGTGACAGGGGAGGGGGTCAGCCCCAGCATTTT.

This rearrangement joins TRBV5-4 to TRBJ2-3, with TRBD2 matching over 13 bases. CDR1 and CDR2 from the germline V gene are SGHNT and YYREEE (reference sequence). J gave up 4 bases and V 4 bases, and 3 bases lay outside the gene matches. This CDR3 has 15 residues. CDR3 bases: TGTGCCAGCAGCCGGACTAGCGGGAGCCCAGATACGCAGTATTTT. Protein: CASSRTSGSPDTQYF. The complete variable domain, with remaining parts taken from reference TRBV5-4 and TRBJ2-3, reads ETGVTQSPTHLIKTRGQQVTLRCSSQSGHNTVSWYQQALGQGPQFIFQYYREEENGRGNFPPRFSGLQFPNYSSELNVNALELDDSALYLCASSRTSGSPDTQYFGPGTRLTVL.

The chain employs TRBV6-5 and TRBJ2-7; 10 nucleotides line up with TRBD2. Looked up from germline, CDR1 is MNHEY and CDR2 is SVGAGI. V was pared by 5 bases and J by 6 bases, with 7 bases of the junction left unmatched. The CDR3 totals 14 residues. CDR3 region: CASSLTLAGLEQYF. As DNA, the CDR3 is TGTGCCAGCAGTCTTACACTAGCGGGACTCGAGCAGTACTTC.

V gene TRBV6-1 combines with J gene TRBJ2-7; possibly TRBD2 for D (5 bases). V lost 1 base and J 4 bases, leaving 17 bases between the germline ends. This CDR3 spans 16 amino acids. Germline CDR1 reads MNHNS; CDR2 reads SASEGT. CDR3 protein: CASSEEAWSRDYEQYF. CDR3 nucleotide sequence: TGTGCCAGCAGTGAAGAAGCGTGGTCCCGGGATTACGAGCAGTACTTC.

The CDR3 spells CASSSRGGHQHF. CDR3 nucleotide sequence: TGTGCCAGCAGTTCTAGAGGAGGGCACCAGCATTTT. The V call is TRBV6-5, the J call TRBJ1-5; D not resolved. Trimming left V 4 bases short and J 12 bases short, with 13 bases between. The germline V gene encodes CDR1 MNHEY and CDR2 SVGAGI. The CDR3 length is 12 residues.

The rearrangement links TRBV5-1 to TRBJ2-1; D may be TRBD1 (6 bases). CDR3 size: 14 residues. The germline V gene encodes CDR1 SGHRS and CDR2 YFSETQ. Between the trimmed V and J ends, which lost 1 base and 5 bases, there was a span of 10 bases. The CDR3 sequence: CASSLMGADNEQFF. Here the CDR3 DNA reads TGCGCCAGCAGCTTGATGGGGGCGGACAATGAGCAGTTCTTC.

This clone was seen once. The chain employs TRBV9 and TRBJ1-3, with 12 bases aligning to TRBD1. This CDR3 contains 18 residues. With V trimmed by 1 base and J by 2 bases, 7 bases remained unmatched. The germline V gene has CDR1 SGDLS and CDR2 YYNGEE. CDR3 region: CASSVTPGQGAPGNTIYF. In DNA, the CDR3 is TGTGCCAGCAGCGTAACACCGGGACAGGGGGCTCCTGGAAACACCATATATTTT.

This clone came up once. The chain couples TRBV19 to TRBJ2-2, with TRBD2 matching 7 bases. The CDR3 is 19 amino acids. The germline CDR1 and CDR2 sequences are LNHDA and SQIVND (reference sequence). After removal of 3 bases from V and 3 bases from J, the junction contained 16 bases not matched to a gene. This CDR3 is CASSIMGRRGRAHTGELFF. DNA of the CDR3: TGTGCCAGTAGTATTATGGGTCGTCGGGGGAGGGCCCACACCGGGGAGCTGTTTTTT.

V and J are TRBV23-1 and TRBJ2-3; TRBD2 matches at 8 bases. TRBV23-1 is classed as an ORF, of uncertain function. The CDR3 runs 18 residues. V dropped 7 bases and J dropped 5; count of bases not matched to a gene: 20. In nucleotides, the CDR3 is TGCGCCAGCAACATAGGGAGAATAGCGGGAAAGGGGGTAGATACGCAGTATTTT. This sequence encodes CASNIGRIAGKGVDTQYF.

The chain joins TRBV5-1 to TRBJ2-3; D not resolved. The CDR3 has 15 amino acids. The V and J ends lost 4 bases and 0 bases respectively, with 12 bases between them. From germline, CDR1 is SGHRS and CDR2 YFSETQ. DNA of the CDR3: TGCGCCAGCAGCGGAAGCGCAACTAGCACAGATACGCAGTATTTT. Translation: CASSGSATSTDTQYF.

J is TRBJ1-4 and V is TRBV11-2; D unresolved. The CDR3 runs to 13 residues. Germline V gives CDR1 SGHAT, CDR2 FQNNGV. V lost 0 bases and J 7 bases, leaving 6 bases between the germline ends. CDR3 sequence: CASSLDGVEKLFF. For the CDR3, the DNA is TGTGCCAGCAGCTTAGATGGAGTTGAAAAACTGTTTTTT.

This clone was detected only once. The chain links TRBV5-1 to TRBJ1-1; D might be TRBD1 (5 bases). This CDR3 has 14 residues. Deletions cut 0 bases from V and 5 bases from J, with 11 bases between. Germline CDR1 and CDR2: SGHRS and YFSETQ. This CDR3 reads CASSLGGMETEAFF. The CDR3 nucleotides are TGCGCCAGCAGCTTGGGGGGCATGGAAACTGAAGCTTTCTTT.

This rearrangement joins TRBV30 to TRBJ2-1; TRBD2 matches 8 bases. CDR3 size: 16 residues. V was pared by 5 bases and J by 0 bases, with 9 bases of the junction left unmatched. Germline CDR1 GTSNPN, CDR2 SVGIG (reference sequence). The DNA of the CDR3 is TGTGCCTGGGGGCAAGGCAGCGGGAGCTCCTACAATGAGCAGTTCTTC. It translates to CAWGQGSGSSYNEQFF. The full variable domain, completed using reference TRBV30 and TRBJ2-1, is SQTIHQWPATLVQPVGSPLSLECTVEGTSNPNLYWYRQAAGRGLQLLFYSVGIGQISSEVPQNLSASRPQDRQFILSSKKLLLSDSGFYLCAWGQGSGSSYNEQFFGPGTRLTVL.

The V and J genes are TRBV19 and TRBJ2-7, with D perhaps matching TRBD2 (5 bases). Per germline, CDR1 LNHDA and CDR2 SQIVND (reference sequence). V lost 6 bases to trimming and J lost 4 bases, with 13 bases between them. This CDR3 is built from 13 residues. This CDR3 is CASSREPSYEQYF. The CDR3 nucleotides are TGTGCCAGTAGCCGGGAACCATCTTACGAGCAGTACTTC.

The chain joins TRBV19 to TRBJ2-2; TRBD2 is a possible D gene (5 bases). The germline V gene has CDR1 LNHDA and CDR2 SQIVND (reference sequence). Trimming removed 11 bases at V and 4 bases at J, with 23 bases between. CDR3 length equals 16 residues. CDR3 protein: CASDEGHRTATGELFF. CDR3 DNA: TGTGCCTCCGACGAGGGTCATCGGACCGCCACCGGGGAGCTGTTTTTT.

The rearrangement links TRBV7-8 to TRBJ1-3, with TRBD1 matching 7 bases. Germline-derived CDR1 and CDR2 are SGHVS and FQNEAQ. V trimming: 5 bases; J trimming: 4 bases; junction bases outside the gene matches: 11. CDR3 length: 16 amino acids. Written as DNA, the CDR3 is TGTGCCAGCAGCCCCGATGGACAGGCCGGAGGAAACACCATATATTTT. Protein sequence: CASSPDGQAGGNTIYF. Using reference TRBV7-8 and TRBJ1-3 for the parts outside the CDR3, the full variable domain is GAGVSQSPRYKVAKRGQDVALRCDPISGHVSLFWYQQALGQGPEFLTYFQNEAQLDKSGLPSDRFFAERPEGSVSTLKIQRTQQEDSAVYLCASSPDGQAGGNTIYFGEGSWLTVV.

CDR3 sequence (DNA): TGTGCCAGCAGCTTGGGAACCCTAGCGGGATCAGATACGCAGTATTTT. Its translation: CASSLGTLAGSDTQYF. The V call is TRBV5-6, the J call TRBJ2-3; 9 nucleotides line up with TRBD2. V was pared by 0 bases and J by 4 bases, with 6 bases of the junction left unmatched. The CDR3 spans 16 residues. CDR1 is SGHDT and CDR2 is YYEEEE in the germline V gene.